The 16 T cell receptor beta chains listed next were all sequenced from one sample in a study of STAT3 mutations in large granular lymphocyte leukemia. Study-wide results and caveats: Every T-cell large granular lymphocyte leukemia patient had at least one immunodominant TCR beta clonotype.

No antigen has been identified for these receptors. Here immunoSEQ multiplex PCR was the method, and the copy in TCRdb shows in-frame clones only, minus some. This sample has roughly 6,500 clones, with approximately 57% found just once. Input material: peripheral blood mononuclear cells. The receptor source for this set is a boy between 10 and 17 years old with T-cell large granular lymphocyte leukemia. Some clones in this sample may be carry-over from other donors' samples.

In this sample, this clone turned up a few times. The chain uses TRBV7-9 and TRBJ2-3; D tentatively reads TRBD1 or TRBD2 (5 bases each). The CDR3 length is 14 residues. Trimming took 6 bases from V and 2 from J, leaving 12 bases between them. Germline V gene lookup returns CDR1 SEHNR and CDR2 FQNEAQ (reference sequence). The CDR3 sequence: CASRRDGLTDTQYF. The DNA of the CDR3 is TGTGCCAGCAGGAGGGACGGACTCACAGATACGCAGTATTTT.

In its sample, this clone was seen a few times. CDR3: CSVELAGVGSYNEQFF. The CDR3 nucleotides are TGCAGCGTTGAACTAGCGGGAGTTGGGTCCTACAATGAGCAGTTCTTC. The chain is built from TRBV29-1 and TRBJ2-1, with TRBD2 matching 10 bases. The V gene's germline CDR1 is SQVTM and CDR2 ANQGSEA. The CDR3 spans 16 residues. V was clipped by 2 bases and J by 1 base; unmatched bases: 5.

The rearrangement joins TRBV18 to TRBJ1-6, with D perhaps TRBD1 (5 bases). With 2 bases removed from V and 14 bases from J, the gap between germline ends came to 13 bases. Per germline, CDR1 KGHSH and CDR2 LQKENI. The CDR3 has 13 amino acids. CDR3 loop: CASSPNGLGALHF. In DNA form, the CDR3 reads TGTGCCAGCTCACCAAACGGTCTGGGGGCCCTCCACTTT.

The V and J genes are TRBV30 and TRBJ2-3, with 7 bases identical to TRBD2. This CDR3 contains 14 residues. Germline CDR1 reads GTSNPN; CDR2 reads SVGIG (reference sequence). V shed 2 bases and J 1 base; nucleotides not matched to a gene: 3. The CDR3 here is CAWSTSGGTDTQYF. The DNA for the CDR3 is TGTGCCTGGAGTACCAGCGGGGGCACAGATACGCAGTATTTT.

This clone was seen a handful of times. DNA of the CDR3: TGCGCCAGCAGCTTGAAACAGCGAGAGACCCAGTACTTC. It encodes CASSLKQRETQYF. The V gene is TRBV5-1, the J gene TRBJ2-5; D not certain. Germline V gene lookup returns CDR1 SGHRS and CDR2 YFSETQ. The CDR3 covers 13 residues. Deletions cut 1 base from V and 4 bases from J, with 8 bases between.

This clone was observed a single time. This chain uses TRBV5-1 with TRBJ1-1; no clear D. The CDR3 length is 13 residues. Germline CDR1 is SGHRS and CDR2 is YFSETQ. The V gene lost 1 base and the J gene lost 5 bases, with 9 bases spanning the gap. CDR3 in amino acids: CASSLMGMTEAFF. The CDR3 bases are TGCGCCAGCAGCTTGATGGGTATGACTGAAGCTTTCTTT.

The V and J genes are TRBV10-2 and TRBJ1-6; D might be TRBD1 (5 bases). The germline CDR1 and CDR2 sequences are WSHSY and SAAADI. Trimming shortened V by 8 bases and J by 6 bases, and 14 bases separated the two germline ends. This CDR3 has 14 amino acids. In nucleotides, the CDR3 is TGCGCCAGCCGCAGGGACCCGGGTAATTCACCCCTCCACTTT. It yields the protein CASRRDPGNSPLHF.

This clone was found a few times. The gene calls are TRBV7-2 and TRBJ1-2; TRBD1 aligns across 9 bases. The CDR3 has 14 residues. V dropped 5 bases and J dropped 1; count of bases not matched to a gene: 2. Germline V gene data show CDR1 as SGHTA and CDR2 as FQGNSA. Here the CDR3 DNA reads TGTGCCAGCAGCCGGGACAGGGATAACTATGGCTACACCTTC. It encodes CASSRDRDNYGYTF. The whole variable domain, filled in from reference TRBV7-2 and TRBJ1-2, reads GAGVSQSPSNKVTEKGKDVELRCDPISGHTALYWYRQSLGQGLEFLIYFQGNSAPDKSGLPSDRFSAERTGGSVSTLTIQRTQQEDSAVYLCASSRDRDNYGYTFGSGTRLTVV.

V usage is TRBV5-1 and J usage is TRBJ1-2; tentative D call: TRBD1 (5 bases). CDR1 SGHRS and CDR2 YFSETQ come from the germline V gene. The CDR3 sequence is 14 residues long. V lost 2 bases, J lost 2 bases, and 10 bases lay in between. CDR3 amino acids: CASSFAAGNYGYTF. As DNA, the CDR3 is TGCGCCAGCAGCTTTGCTGCAGGGAACTATGGCTACACCTTC.

This clone was counted between two and nine times. The V and J genes are TRBV18 and TRBJ2-3; 7 positions match TRBD1. Trimming removed 1 base from V and 1 base from J; junction bases left unmatched: 5. The CDR3 covers 16 residues. The germline V gene encodes CDR1 KGHSH and CDR2 LQKENI. CDR3 amino acids: CASSPRSGGGTDTQYF. The CDR3, as DNA: TGTGCCAGCTCACCACGATCAGGGGGTGGCACAGATACGCAGTATTTT.

The chain employs TRBV6-5 and TRBJ2-7; 9 bases are shared with TRBD1. The CDR3 loop spans 13 amino acids. Germline lookup yields CDR1 MNHEY and CDR2 SVGAGI. Trimming took 6 bases from V and 7 from J; bases not matched to a gene: 7. CDR3 sequence (DNA): TGTGCCAGCAGACCGGACAGGGGAGGGGAGCAGTACTTC. It translates to CASRPDRGGEQYF.

The chain is built from TRBV15 and TRBJ1-5; unclear D gene. This CDR3 region has 14 residues. Between the trimmed V and J ends, which lost 3 bases and 6 bases, there was a span of 12 bases. Germline V gene data show CDR1 as LNHNV and CDR2 as YYDKDF (reference sequence). Here the CDR3 DNA reads TGTGCCACCAGCAGGGGGATAGGAGGTCAGCCCCAGCATTTT. Translation: CATSRGIGGQPQHF. Looking up the rest from reference TRBV15 and TRBJ1-5 gives the full variable domain: DAMVIQNPRYQVTQFGKPVTLSCSQTLNHNVMYWYQQKSSQAPKLLFHYYDKDFNNEADTPDNFQSRRPNTSFCFLDIRSPGLGDTAMYLCATSRGIGGQPQHFGDGTRLSIL.

This clone showed up just a few times. V is TRBV25-1 and J is TRBJ2-7; D possibly corresponds to TRBD1 (6 bases). Trimming removed 3 bases at V and 5 bases at J, with 14 bases between. CDR3 length: 14 amino acids. Germline CDR1 reads MGHDK; CDR2 reads SYGVNS. CDR3 DNA: TGTGCCAGCAGTGATAACAGGGAACCCGACGAGCAGTACTTC. Translating gives CASSDNREPDEQYF.

A few counts support this clone. This chain connects TRBV5-3 to TRBJ2-7; TRBD2 matches 8 bases. TRBV5-3 falls under the ORF class, with uncertain function. The V and J ends lost 3 bases and 3 bases, in that order; junction bases with no gene match: 20. This CDR3 contains 19 residues. This CDR3 reads CARSSTGGILAGPSYEQYF. CDR3 bases: TGTGCCAGAAGCTCGACTGGAGGCATCCTAGCGGGCCCAAGCTACGAGCAGTACTTC.

J is TRBJ1-1 and V is TRBV6-5; D uncertain. The CDR3 length is 14 residues. V lost 2 bases to trimming and J lost 4 bases, with 11 bases between them. The germline gives CDR1 MNHEY, CDR2 SVGAGI. CDR3 residues: CASSYAGLGTEAFF. The CDR3 DNA is TGTGCCAGCAGTTACGCTGGATTGGGCACTGAAGCTTTCTTT.

The chain links TRBV5-6 to TRBJ2-7, with 7 bases lining up with TRBD1. V shed 3 bases, J shed 5 bases, and the junction held 8 bases outside the gene matches. The CDR3 loop spans 14 amino acids. From germline, CDR1 is SGHDT and CDR2 YYEEEE. The CDR3 bases are TGTGCCAGCAGCTCATACACAGGGGCTCACGAGCAGTACTTC. Protein: CASSSYTGAHEQYF.